The rows below give T cell receptor beta chains drawn from one sample of a study of blood T cell repertoires in COVID-19. The method was immunoSEQ multiplex PCR; TCRdb's version includes in-frame clones alone and lacks a portion of them. Of about 50,000 clones listed, about nine tenths are singletons. Material for sequencing was peripheral blood. The receptors were gathered from a woman aged 80 or over with COVID-19, enrolled during active disease. Each CDR3 is given with its conserved first and last residue. The D gene is left open where the match is weak. For some rows the clone size is stated as once, few or many, or as a class when expanded; others skip it.

.,TRBV5-1,.,TRBJ1-4,TGCGCCAGCAGCTTGGGTCTACAGGCTTTTGGGGAAAAACTGTTTTTT,CASSLGLQAFGEKLFF
TRBD1,TRBV30,.,TRBJ1-4,TGTGCCACCAGACAGGGGGCAATGACTAATGAAAAACTGTTTTTT,CATRQGAMTNEKLFF
.,TRBV28,.,TRBJ1-1,TGTGCCAGCAGTCCGTTACAGGGAAGGTACACTGAAGCTTTCTTT,CASSPLQGRYTEAFF
TRBD1,TRBV5-6,.,TRBJ2-1,TGTGCCAGCAGCTTGGAGGGCAGGGGGCGGTACAATGAGCAGTTCTTC,CASSLEGRGRYNEQFF
.,TRBV19,.,TRBJ2-1,TGTGCCAGTAGTATCAAGGGACATGGGATCTCCTTGCCCTACAATGAGCAGTTCTTC,CASSIKGHGISLPYNEQFF
TRBD2,TRBV6-5,once,TRBJ2-7,TGTGCCAGCAGGATACAGCGGGGGGGCCTCCACGAGCAGTACTTC,CASRIQRGGLHEQYF
TRBD1,TRBV28,.,TRBJ2-7,TGTGCCAGCAGGCCCACCGGACAGGGGGTTCCCTCGGTGCAGTACTTC,CASRPTGQGVPSVQYF
TRBD1,TRBV19,few,TRBJ1-2,TGTGCCAGTAGTTGGACAGGCCTGTACTATGGCTACACCTTC,CASSWTGLYYGYTF
TRBD1,TRBV19,.,TRBJ2-1,TGTGCCAGCAACGACAGGGGCTCCTACAATGAGCAGTTCTTC,CASNDRGSYNEQFF
.,TRBV7-6,.,TRBJ1-4,TGTGCCAGCAGCCCTGCCGGGGGGATCCGGGAAAAACTGTTTTTT,CASSPAGGIREKLFF
TRBD1,TRBV18,once,TRBJ1-1,TGTGCCAGCTCACCAACTACGAGGGGGCCGAACACTGAAGCTTTCTTT,CASSPTTRGPNTEAFF
TRBD2,TRBV5-1,.,TRBJ2-3,TGCGCCAGCAGCTTGGGGACTAGCGGGAGCACAGATACGCAGTATTTT,CASSLGTSGSTDTQYF
.,TRBV19,.,TRBJ1-2,TGTGCCAGTAGTCCCGGGGGGACCAGGGCTTATGGCTACACCTTC,CASSPGGTRAYGYTF
.,TRBV5-8,.,TRBJ2-1,TGTGCCAGCAGCCACAATAGGGGGGGATCCTACAATGAGCAGTTCTTC,CASSHNRGGSYNEQFF
TRBD1,TRBV9,.,TRBJ1-3,TGTGCCAGCAGCGTAGGAGGCGGACAGGGGAACACCATATATTTT,CASSVGGGQGNTIYF
TRBD1,TRBV11-2,once,TRBJ1-3,TGTGCCAGCAGCCCGGGACAGGGGGCACGCGGAAACACCATATATTTT,CASSPGQGARGNTIYF
TRBD1,TRBV6-5,.,TRBJ2-4,TGTGCCAGCGGGGCGGACAGGCCGGCCAAAAACATTCAGTACTTC,CASGADRPAKNIQYF
TRBD2,TRBV5-6,.,TRBJ2-2,TGTGCCAGCAGCTTCCGGACTAGCGGGCAATACGCGAACACCGGGGAGCTGTTTTTT,CASSFRTSGQYANTGELFF
TRBD1,TRBV9,few,TRBJ2-1,TGTGCCAGCAGCCCGGACAGGGGGCTCACGTGGAATGAGCAGTTCTTC,CASSPDRGLTWNEQFF
TRBD1,TRBV27,.,TRBJ1-1,TGTGCCAGCAGTTTATACCGACAGGGGGCGAACACTGAAGCTTTCTTT,CASSLYRQGANTEAFF
TRBD2,TRBV19,.,TRBJ2-3,TGTGCCAGTAGTATAGGCGGGGGTTCCACAGATACGCAGTATTTT,CASSIGGGSTDTQYF
TRBD2,TRBV7-2,.,TRBJ2-1,TGTGCCAGCAGCTTACTCTCGCAGCGTCTAGCGGGCCTGGATGAGCAGTTCTTC,CASSLLSQRLAGLDEQFF
TRBD2,TRBV30,.,TRBJ2-3,TGTGCCTGGAGCCACCCCGGGACTAGCGTTTATTTT,CAWSHPGTSVYF